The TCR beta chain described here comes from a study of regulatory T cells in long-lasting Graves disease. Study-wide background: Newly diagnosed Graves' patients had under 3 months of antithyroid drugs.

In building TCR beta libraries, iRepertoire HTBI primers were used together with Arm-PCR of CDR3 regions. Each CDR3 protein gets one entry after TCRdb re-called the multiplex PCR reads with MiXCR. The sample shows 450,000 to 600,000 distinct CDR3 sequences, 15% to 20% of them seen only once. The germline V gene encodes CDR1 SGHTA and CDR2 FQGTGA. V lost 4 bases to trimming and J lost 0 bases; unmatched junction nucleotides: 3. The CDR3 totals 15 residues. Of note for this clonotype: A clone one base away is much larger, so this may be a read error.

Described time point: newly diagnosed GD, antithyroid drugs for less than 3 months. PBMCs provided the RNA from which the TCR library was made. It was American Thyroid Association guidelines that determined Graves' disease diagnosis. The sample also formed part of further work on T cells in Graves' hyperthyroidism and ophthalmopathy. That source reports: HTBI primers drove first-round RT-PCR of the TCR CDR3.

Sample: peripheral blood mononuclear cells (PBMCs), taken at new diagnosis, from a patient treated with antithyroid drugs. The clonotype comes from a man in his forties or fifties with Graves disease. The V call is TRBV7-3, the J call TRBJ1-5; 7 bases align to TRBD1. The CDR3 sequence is CASSWGQISNQPQHF. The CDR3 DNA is TGTGCCAGCAGCTGGGGACAGATTAGCAATCAGCCCCAGCATTTT.